Shown below are 20 T cell receptor beta chains from a single sample sequenced in a study of T cell changes during pregnancy in multiple sclerosis. Only in-frame clones appear in the TCRdb table, and some are missing; sequencing was by immunoSEQ multiplex PCR. This sample has roughly 63,000 clones; less than 95% occur once, and the top ten carry more than 2%. Sequencing was performed on peripheral blood, taken in the second trimester of pregnancy. The receptors stem from a female donor in good health, enrolled as a control in a pregnancy study.

The rearrangement links TRBV13 to TRBJ1-1; D ambiguous. Deletions cut 3 bases from V and 1 base from J, with 6 bases between. From germline, CDR1 is PRHDT and CDR2 FYEKMQ (reference sequence). The CDR3 length is 13 residues. The CDR3: CASSFATNTEAFF. DNA for the CDR3: TGTGCCAGCAGCTTCGCTACGAACACTGAAGCTTTCTTT.

This clone has only one observation. V gene TRBV10-2 combines with J gene TRBJ2-1; TRBD2 matches at 9 bases. After removal of 4 bases from V and 0 bases from J, the junction contained 10 bases not matched to a gene. Germline V gene sequence: CDR1 WSHSY, CDR2 SAAADI. The CDR3 sequence is 18 residues long. The CDR3 nucleotides are TGCGCCAGCAGTGGGGCCGGCGGGGGGGCGGTCTCCTACAATGAGCAGTTCTTC. This gives the protein CASSGAGGGAVSYNEQFF.

The chain combines TRBV5-5 with TRBJ2-7, with a tentative D call TRBD2 (5 bases). Germline V gene lookup returns CDR1 SGHKS and CDR2 YYEKEE (reference sequence). The CDR3 sequence is 14 residues long. V was pared by 6 bases and J by 3 bases, with 16 bases between. As DNA, the CDR3 is TGTGCCAGCACTAAGGGAGATGGCTTCTACGAGCAGTACTTC. Protein sequence: CASTKGDGFYEQYF. The full variable domain, in which reference TRBV5-5 and TRBJ2-7 provide the parts outside the CDR3, is DAGVTQSPTHLIKTRGQQVTLRCSPISGHKSVSWYQQVLGQGPQFIFQYYEKEERGRGNFPDRFSARQFPNYSSELNVNALLLGDSALYLCASTKGDGFYEQYFGPGTRLTVT.

The chain carries TRBV27 and TRBJ2-7, with D possibly TRBD2 on 6 matching bases. V lost 2 bases and J lost 2, with 10 bases in between. Germline lookup yields CDR1 MNHEY and CDR2 SMNVEV (reference sequence). This CDR3 has 14 residues. CDR3 DNA: TGTGCCAGCAGTTTACTTAGCGGAACCTACGAGCAGTACTTC. This sequence encodes CASSLLSGTYEQYF.

The J gene is TRBJ1-6, the V gene TRBV9; 7 positions agree with TRBD1. Per germline, CDR1 SGDLS and CDR2 YYNGEE. CDR3 size: 14 residues. V lost 3 bases, J lost 7 bases, and 4 bases stayed unmatched. The CDR3 protein is CASSADRKNSPLHF. The CDR3 nucleotides read TGTGCCAGCAGCGCGGACAGGAAAAATTCACCCCTCCACTTT.

This chain links TRBV6-6 with TRBJ1-5, with no clear D. The CDR3 loop spans 16 amino acids. Germline CDR1 is MNHNY and CDR2 is SVGAGI (reference sequence). The ends were cut back, 2 bases at V and 0 bases at J, with 11 bases in the middle. The CDR3 DNA sequence: TGTGCCAGCAGTTACGGTCAGATGCTTAGCAATCAGCCCCAGCATTTT. Translated, it gives CASSYGQMLSNQPQHF.

V and J are TRBV5-4 and TRBJ2-1; 10 nucleotides align to TRBD2. CDR1 is SGHNT and CDR2 is YYREEE in the germline V gene (reference sequence). The V gene end was trimmed by 4 bases and the J gene end by 3 bases; junction bases not matched to a gene: 4. The CDR3 totals 15 residues. The CDR3 region is CASSHSGRNYNEQFF. CDR3 nucleotides: TGTGCCAGCAGCCATAGCGGGAGGAACTACAATGAGCAGTTCTTC.

The chain links TRBV5-1 to TRBJ2-1; 7 nucleotides align to TRBD2. This CDR3 spans 12 amino acids. V trimming: 0 bases; J trimming: 15 bases; junction bases outside the gene matches: 6. Germline CDR1 SGHRS, CDR2 YFSETQ. The CDR3 loop reads CASSLEGTMWFF. The CDR3 DNA sequence: TGCGCCAGCAGCTTGGAGGGGACTATGTGGTTCTTC.

The chain couples TRBV5-1 to TRBJ1-3; 7 bases are shared with TRBD1. The germline CDR1 and CDR2 sequences are SGHRS and YFSETQ. The CDR3 is made up of 16 amino acids. Unmatched junction bases numbered 8, after V lost 3 bases and J lost 2 bases. CDR3 in amino acids: CASSSQTGVPGNTIYF. CDR3 nucleotide sequence: TGCGCCAGCAGCTCTCAAACAGGGGTGCCTGGAAACACCATATATTTT.

The V call is TRBV5-1, the J call TRBJ1-4, with D maybe TRBD1 (5 bases). Trimming left V 0 bases short and J 6 bases short, with 12 bases between. This CDR3 is built from 15 residues. Germline values: CDR1 SGHRS, CDR2 YFSETQ. The DNA of the CDR3 is TGCGCCAGCAGCTTGGGGGCCAGGGTGGATGAAAAACTGTTTTTT. Protein: CASSLGARVDEKLFF.

The count of this clone is one. The chain is built from TRBV19 and TRBJ2-7; 7 bases are shared with TRBD2. Germline V gives CDR1 LNHDA, CDR2 SQIVND (reference sequence). V dropped 4 bases and J dropped 2; count of bases not matched to a gene: 8. The CDR3 spans 15 residues. CDR3 sequence reads: CASSTPSGGAYEQYF. The CDR3 DNA reads as TGTGCCAGTAGTACCCCCTCGGGGGGTGCCTACGAGCAGTACTTC.

The chain uses TRBV5-1 and TRBJ2-2; the match to TRBD2 covers 11 bases. J lost 2 bases, V lost 0 bases, and 9 bases had no gene match. Germline lookup yields CDR1 SGHRS and CDR2 YFSETQ. The CDR3 runs 19 residues. The CDR3 bases are TGCGCCAGCAGCTTGGTGCTGCTAGCGGGAGGTCGAAACACCGGGGAGCTGTTTTTT. Protein sequence: CASSLVLLAGGRNTGELFF.

The chain employs TRBV27 and TRBJ2-7; D is unclear. The V and J ends lost 2 bases and 3 bases respectively, with 11 bases between them. This CDR3 is 14 amino acids long. CDR1 is MNHEY and CDR2 is SMNVEV in the germline V gene (reference sequence). The chain's CDR3 is CASSLRRPNYEQYF. CDR3 nucleotides: TGTGCCAGCAGTTTAAGGAGACCCAACTACGAGCAGTACTTC.

This chain uses TRBV5-1 with TRBJ2-1; the D is unclear. CDR1 is SGHRS and CDR2 is YFSETQ in the germline V gene. The length of the CDR3 is 15 residues. The V end was cut by 0 bases, the J end by 8 bases, with 15 bases between. The CDR3 protein is CASSLGLSYNDEQFF. The CDR3 bases are TGCGCCAGCAGCTTGGGCCTCTCCTATAATGATGAGCAGTTCTTC.

V usage is TRBV28 and J usage is TRBJ2-7; TRBD1 matches at 8 bases. The J segment lost 2 bases and the V segment lost 7 bases, leaving 7 bases of the junction unmatched. The CDR3 consists of 14 residues. Germline CDR1 MDHEN, CDR2 SYDVKM. The CDR3 DNA reads TGTGCCAGCACCGAGGACAGGGCGGCCTACGAGCAGTACTTC. Amino acid sequence: CASTEDRAAYEQYF. The whole variable domain, filled in from reference TRBV28 and TRBJ2-7, reads DVKVTQSSRYLVKRTGEKVFLECVQDMDHENMFWYRQDPGLGLRLIYFSYDVKMKEKGDIPEGYSVSREKKERFSLILESASTNQTSMYLCASTEDRAAYEQYFGPGTRLTVT.

J is TRBJ2-1 and V is TRBV23-1, with TRBD2 matching over 13 bases. TRBV23-1 is an ORF for which the function is uncertain. Unmatched junction bases numbered 26, after V lost 4 bases and J lost 2 bases. The CDR3 runs 24 residues. Written as DNA, the CDR3 is TGCGCCAGCAGTCGTTACTACGCCGGGACTAGCGGGGCAGGCTTTTGGTGGACCTACAATGAGCAGTTCTTC. As protein: CASSRYYAGTSGAGFWWTYNEQFF.

The table lists this clone with a few counts. The chain has TRBV6-1 and TRBJ1-3; D remains ambiguous. The germline gives CDR1 MNHNS, CDR2 SASEGT. This CDR3 has 12 amino acids. V lost 2 bases, J lost 6 bases, and 5 bases lay in between. The CDR3 is CASSELANTIYF. The CDR3 DNA reads TGTGCCAGCAGTGAACTGGCAAACACCATATATTTT.

The V and J genes are TRBV2 and TRBJ2-2, with 10 bases matching TRBD1. Germline lookup yields CDR1 SNHLY and CDR2 FYNNEI. The CDR3 is 14 amino acids. V lost 9 bases and J lost 3; bases outside the gene matches: 4. CDR3 nucleotide sequence: TGTGCCAGGACCGGGACAGGGGACACCGGGGAGCTGTTTTTT. Translation gives CARTGTGDTGELFF.

The chain links TRBV27 to TRBJ1-5; a possible D gene is TRBD1 (5 bases). The CDR3 is made up of 14 amino acids. The V gene's germline CDR1 is MNHEY and CDR2 SMNVEV (reference sequence). V was pared by 2 bases and J by 3 bases, with 8 bases between. The CDR3 region has the DNA TGTGCCAGCAGTTTACCAGGGTACAATCAGCCCCAGCATTTT. Protein: CASSLPGYNQPQHF.

The chain combines TRBV5-1 with TRBJ2-7; D is unclear. There are 13 residues in the CDR3. Deletions cut 5 bases from V and 0 bases from J, with 9 bases between. Germline assignment: CDR1 SGHRS and CDR2 YFSETQ. For the CDR3, the DNA is TGCGCCAGCAGATTACAGAGCTCCTACGAGCAGTACTTC. Residues: CASRLQSSYEQYF.